This is a list of T cell receptor beta chains from one sample in a study of blood T cell repertoires in COVID-19. Sequencing was performed with immunoSEQ multiplex PCR; in TCRdb, only in-frame clones are kept and a portion is missing. The profile covers fewer than 500,000 clones, with around 87% appearing a single time and approximately 1.2% taken by the ten largest. Material: PBMCs or T cells enriched from blood (not recorded which). All receptors come from a man aged 25 to 40 who had recovered from COVID-19. Both conserved end residues are part of each CDR3. The D gene is left open where the match is weak. Clone size is given for some rows only: seen once, a few or many times, or a class if the clone is expanded.

TRBJ2-3	-	TRBV7-9	once	CASSFLSTDTQYF	TGTGCCAGCAGCTTCCTCTCTACAGATACGCAGTATTTT
TRBJ1-1	-	TRBV12-3/TRBV12-4	-	CASTFSNTEAFF	TGTGCCAGCACGTTTTCGAACACTGAAGCTTTCTTT
TRBJ1-2	TRBD1	TRBV12-3/TRBV12-4	once	CASSMGTGVGYTF	TGTGCCAGCAGCATGGGGACAGGGGTTGGCTACACCTTC
TRBJ1-6	TRBD1	TRBV19	-	CATGTGNSPLHF	TGTGCCACCGGGACAGGGAATTCACCCCTCCACTTT
TRBJ1-1	-	TRBV12-3/TRBV12-4	-	CASTLGGVAAFF	TGTGCCAGCACCCTAGGGGGAGTTGCGGCTTTCTTT
TRBJ2-3	-	TRBV4-1	-	CASSQVQDTQYF	TGCGCCAGCAGCCAAGTTCAAGATACGCAGTATTTT
TRBJ2-7	TRBD1	TRBV5-1	-	CASSLGQGDREQYF	TGCGCCAGCAGCTTGGGACAGGGGGACCGAGAGCAGTACTTC
TRBJ2-1	-	TRBV7-2	-	CASSQDRNNEQFF	TGTGCCAGCAGCCAAGACAGAAACAATGAGCAGTTCTTC
TRBJ2-6	TRBD1	TRBV11-3	-	CASSLGGQGALSGANVLTF	TGTGCCAGCAGCCTCGGGGGACAGGGGGCACTCTCTGGGGCCAACGTCCTGACTTTC
TRBJ2-1	TRBD2	TRBV19	few	CASSIAASGVRGGEQFF	TGTGCCAGTAGTATAGCAGCTAGCGGGGTACGGGGAGGGGAGCAGTTCTTC